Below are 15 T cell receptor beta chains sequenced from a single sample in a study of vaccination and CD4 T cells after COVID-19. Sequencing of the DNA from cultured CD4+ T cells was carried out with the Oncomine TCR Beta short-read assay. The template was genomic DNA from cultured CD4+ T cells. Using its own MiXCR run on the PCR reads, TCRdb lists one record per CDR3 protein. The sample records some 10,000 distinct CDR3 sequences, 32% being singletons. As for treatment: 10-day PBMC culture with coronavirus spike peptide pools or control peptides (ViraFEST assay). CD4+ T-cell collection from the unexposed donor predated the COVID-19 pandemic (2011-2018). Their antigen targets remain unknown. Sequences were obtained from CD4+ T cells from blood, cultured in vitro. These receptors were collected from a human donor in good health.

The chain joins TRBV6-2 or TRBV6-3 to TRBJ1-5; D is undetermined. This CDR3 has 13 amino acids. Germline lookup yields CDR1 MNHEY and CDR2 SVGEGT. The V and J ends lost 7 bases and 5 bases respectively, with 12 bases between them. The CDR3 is CASTFGRDQPQHF. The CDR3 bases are TGTGCCAGCACCTTCGGGCGGGATCAGCCCCAGCATTTT.

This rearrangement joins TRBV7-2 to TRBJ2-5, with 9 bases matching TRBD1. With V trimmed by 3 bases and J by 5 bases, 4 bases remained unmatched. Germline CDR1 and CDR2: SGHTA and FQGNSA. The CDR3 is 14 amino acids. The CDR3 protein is CASSFNRGLETQYF. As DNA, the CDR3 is TGTGCCAGCAGCTTCAACAGGGGGCTGGAGACCCAGTACTTC.

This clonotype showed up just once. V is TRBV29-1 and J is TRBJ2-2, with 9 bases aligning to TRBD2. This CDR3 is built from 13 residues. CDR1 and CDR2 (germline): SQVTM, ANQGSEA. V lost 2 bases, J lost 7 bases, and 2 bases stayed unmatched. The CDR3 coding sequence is TGCAGCGTTGAATGGCGGGAGGGCGGGGAGCTGTTTTTT. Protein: CSVEWREGGELFF.

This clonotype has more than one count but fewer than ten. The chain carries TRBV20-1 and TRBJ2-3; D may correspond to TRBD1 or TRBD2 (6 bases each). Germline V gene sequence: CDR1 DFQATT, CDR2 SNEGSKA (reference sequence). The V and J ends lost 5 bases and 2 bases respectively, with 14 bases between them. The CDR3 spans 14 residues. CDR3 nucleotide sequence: TGCAGTGCTTTGGCGGGACAACTCACAGATACGCAGTATTTT. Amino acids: CSALAGQLTDTQYF.

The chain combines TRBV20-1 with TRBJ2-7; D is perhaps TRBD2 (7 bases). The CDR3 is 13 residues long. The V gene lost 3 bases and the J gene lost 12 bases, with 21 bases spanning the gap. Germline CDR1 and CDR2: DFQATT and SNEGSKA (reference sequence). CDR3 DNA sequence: TGCAGTGCTAGCTGGGGGCCTAGCGGAAGTTGGTACTTC. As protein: CSASWGPSGSWYF.

The CDR3 DNA sequence: TGCGCCAGCAGCGGGCAGACAGGGAACACTGAAGCTTTCTTT. This sequence encodes CASSGQTGNTEAFF. The chain combines TRBV5-1 with TRBJ1-1, with D perhaps TRBD1 (6 bases). There are 14 residues in the CDR3. The ends were cut back, 4 bases at V and 1 base at J, with 11 bases in the middle. Germline CDR1 SGHRS, CDR2 YFSETQ.

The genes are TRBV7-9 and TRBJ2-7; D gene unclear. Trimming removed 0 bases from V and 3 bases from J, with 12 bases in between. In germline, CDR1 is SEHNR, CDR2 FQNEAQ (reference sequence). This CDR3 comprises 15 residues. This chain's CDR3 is CASSLAGGPGYEQYF. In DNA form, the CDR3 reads TGTGCCAGCAGCTTAGCCGGTGGGCCCGGCTACGAGCAGTACTTC. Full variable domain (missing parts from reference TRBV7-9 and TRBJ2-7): DTGVSQNPRHKITKRGQNVTFRCDPISEHNRLYWYRQTLGQGPEFLTYFQNEAQLEKSRLLSDRFSAERPKGSFSTLEIQRTEQGDSAMYLCASSLAGGPGYEQYFGPGTRLTVT.

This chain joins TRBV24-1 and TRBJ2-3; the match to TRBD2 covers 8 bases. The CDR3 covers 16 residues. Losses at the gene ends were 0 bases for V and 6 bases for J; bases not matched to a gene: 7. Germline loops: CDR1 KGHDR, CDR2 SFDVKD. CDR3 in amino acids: CATSDLQAGDWDTQYF. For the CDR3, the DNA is TGTGCCACCAGTGATTTGCAAGCGGGAGATTGGGATACGCAGTATTTT.

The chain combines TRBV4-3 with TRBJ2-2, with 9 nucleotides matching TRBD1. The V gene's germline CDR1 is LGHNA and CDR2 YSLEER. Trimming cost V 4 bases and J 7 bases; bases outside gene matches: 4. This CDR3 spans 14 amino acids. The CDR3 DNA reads TGCGCCAGCAGCCTACAGGGGGCTATCGGGGAGCTGTTTTTT. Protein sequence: CASSLQGAIGELFF.

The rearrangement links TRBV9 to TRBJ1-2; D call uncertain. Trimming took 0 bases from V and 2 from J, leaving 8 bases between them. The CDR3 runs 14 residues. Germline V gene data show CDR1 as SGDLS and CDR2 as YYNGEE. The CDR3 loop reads CASSVEARNYGYTF. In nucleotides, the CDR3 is TGTGCCAGCAGCGTAGAAGCAAGGAACTATGGCTACACCTTC.

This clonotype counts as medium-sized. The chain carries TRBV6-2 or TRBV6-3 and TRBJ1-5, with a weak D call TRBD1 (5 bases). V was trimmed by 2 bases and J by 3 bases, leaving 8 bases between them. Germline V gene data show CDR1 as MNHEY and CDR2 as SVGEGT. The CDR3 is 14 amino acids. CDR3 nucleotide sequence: TGTGCCAGCAGTTACGACAGTCTCAATCAGCCCCAGCATTTT. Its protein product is CASSYDSLNQPQHF.

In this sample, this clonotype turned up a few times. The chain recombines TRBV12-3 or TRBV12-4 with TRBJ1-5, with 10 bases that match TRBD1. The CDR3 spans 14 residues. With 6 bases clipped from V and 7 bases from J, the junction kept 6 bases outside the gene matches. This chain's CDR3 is CASRGQGDGQPQHF. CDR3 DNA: TGTGCCAGCAGAGGACAGGGGGACGGGCAGCCCCAGCATTTT.

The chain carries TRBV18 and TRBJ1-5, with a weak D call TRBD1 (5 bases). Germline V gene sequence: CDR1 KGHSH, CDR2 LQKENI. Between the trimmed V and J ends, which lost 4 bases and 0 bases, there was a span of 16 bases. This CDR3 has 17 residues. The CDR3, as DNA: TGTGCCAGCTCACTCAAAGGGACTGGGAATAGCAATCAGCCCCAGCATTTT. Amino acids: CASSLKGTGNSNQPQHF.

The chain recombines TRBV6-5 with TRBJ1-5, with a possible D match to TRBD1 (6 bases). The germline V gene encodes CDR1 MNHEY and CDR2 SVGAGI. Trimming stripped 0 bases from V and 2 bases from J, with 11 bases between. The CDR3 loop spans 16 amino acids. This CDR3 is CASSYSPRGGNQPQHF. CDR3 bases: TGTGCCAGCAGTTACTCACCCAGGGGAGGCAATCAGCCCCAGCATTTT.

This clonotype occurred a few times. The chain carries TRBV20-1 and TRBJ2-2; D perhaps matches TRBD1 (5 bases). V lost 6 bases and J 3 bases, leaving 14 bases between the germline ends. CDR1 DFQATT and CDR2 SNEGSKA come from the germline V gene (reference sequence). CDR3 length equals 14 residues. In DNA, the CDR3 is TGCAGTGCACTCTCAGGGATTTACACCGGGGAGCTGTTTTTT. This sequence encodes CSALSGIYTGELFF.